These T cell receptor beta chains were read from a single sample in a study of persistence of HIV-infected CD4 T cells. Profiled with immunoSEQ multiplex PCR; TCRdb holds only in-frame clones, not every one. The sample has 44,000 or so clones, about 89% seen once; the top ten hold under 2%. Their antigens are not known. The source was CD4+ T cells sorted from PBMCs after roughly 19-hour stimulation, collected from a patient who received antiretroviral therapy. Receptors were obtained from an adult man with HIV who was CMV-seropositive. Each CDR3 is given with its conserved first and last residue. A D gene is named only where the DNA matches it firmly. For some rows the clone size is stated as once, few or many, or as a class when expanded; others skip it.

13 few TRBJ2-1 TRBV3-1/TRBV3-2 . CASSTTLGFEQFF TGTGCCAGCAGCACTACCCTAGGGTTTGAGCAGTTCTTC
14 . TRBJ2-7 TRBV28 . CASSLPAVAYEQYF TGTGCCAGCAGTTTGCCCGCGGTGGCCTACGAGCAGTACTTC
14 once TRBJ1-2 TRBV28 . CASSLVGQSNGYTF TGTGCCAGCAGTTTAGTTGGTCAGTCTAATGGCTACACCTTC
14 . TRBJ2-5 TRBV5-1 . CASSLRQGGETQYF TGCGCCAGCAGCCTTCGACAGGGAGGAGAGACCCAGTACTTC
13 . TRBJ1-1 TRBV5-5 . CASSLDWNTEAFF TGTGCCAGCAGCTTGGACTGGAACACTGAAGCTTTCTTT
15 . TRBJ2-3 TRBV7-2 . CASSLRGAGADTQYF TGTGCCAGCAGCTTGAGGGGGGCAGGCGCAGATACGCAGTATTTT
14 . TRBJ1-1 TRBV12-5 . CASGFSFRVVEAFF TGTGCTAGTGGTTTCTCTTTCAGGGTCGTTGAAGCTTTCTTT
14 . TRBJ2-1 TRBV9 . CASSFPTRFGEQFF TGTGCCAGCAGCTTCCCAACCCGGTTTGGCGAGCAGTTCTTC
19 . TRBJ1-2 TRBV28 TRBD1 CASTNAGLGQGGGSYGYTF TGTGCCAGCACCAACGCCGGCCTGGGCCAGGGGGGTGGCAGCTATGGCTACACCTTC
15 . TRBJ1-2 TRBV18 TRBD1 CASSSGQGVDYGYTF TGTGCCAGCTCATCAGGACAGGGTGTCGACTATGGCTACACCTTC
14 . TRBJ2-3 TRBV6-4 TRBD2 CASSEIGREDTQYF TGTGCCAGCAGTGAGATTGGGAGGGAAGATACGCAGTATTTT
15 . TRBJ2-1 TRBV21-1 . CASSLGVITYNEQFF TGTGCCAGCAGCTTGGGGGTAATCACCTACAATGAGCAGTTCTTC
21 . TRBJ2-3 TRBV3-1/TRBV3-2 TRBD2 CASSLPLSSGGGGGGKNTQYF TGTGCCAGCAGCCTTCCCCTCTCCAGCGGGGGAGGAGGAGGCGGCAAGAATACGCAGTATTTT
17 . TRBJ1-3 TRBV18 . CASSPPSLGPSGNTIYF TGTGCCAGCTCACCCCCATCCCTGGGGCCATCCGGAAACACCATATATTTT
15 . TRBJ2-1 TRBV5-1 TRBD2 CASSYRLAGGYEQFF TGCGCCAGCAGCTACAGACTAGCGGGGGGCTATGAGCAGTTCTTC
12 once TRBJ2-7 TRBV28 . CASSFAGPEQYF TGTGCCAGCAGTTTTGCGGGCCCCGAGCAGTACTTC
13 . TRBJ2-7 TRBV10-3 . CAISELGRYEQYF TGTGCCATCAGTGAGTTAGGACGTTACGAGCAGTACTTC
18 . TRBJ2-3 TRBV19 . CASSGGVGGHPSTDTQYF TGTGCCAGTAGTGGGGGAGTGGGGGGGCACCCTAGCACAGATACGCAGTATTTT
14 . TRBJ1-2 TRBV7-2 . CASSLVPAGVGYTF TGTGCCAGCAGCTTAGTCCCGGCAGGGGTCGGCTACACCTTC
12 . TRBJ2-7 TRBV3-1/TRBV3-2 . CASRDLAYEQYF TGTGCCAGCCGGGACTTGGCCTACGAGCAGTACTTC
14 . TRBJ2-3 TRBV6-1 . CASSEAARSDTQYF TGTGCCAGCAGTGAAGCAGCCAGATCAGATACGCAGTATTTT
15 . TRBJ2-7 TRBV2 . CASSLRSGAAYEQYF TGTGCCAGCAGCCTCAGATCAGGGGCAGCCTACGAGCAGTACTTC
14 . TRBJ1-3 TRBV11-2 . CASSTQGGGNTIYF TGTGCCAGCAGCACACAGGGCGGTGGAAACACCATATATTTT
16 . TRBJ1-5 TRBV6-6 TRBD1 CASSPRQGEGNQPQHF TGTGCCAGCAGTCCCCGACAGGGTGAAGGCAATCAGCCCCAGCATTTT
13 . TRBJ2-1 TRBV6-5 . CASVLGKYNEQFF TGTGCCAGCGTTCTGGGGAAATACAATGAGCAGTTCTTC
16 . TRBJ2-5 TRBV9 . CASSVGIGELEETQYF TGTGCCAGCAGCGTAGGAATTGGGGAGCTGGAGGAGACCCAGTACTTC
19 . TRBJ2-3 TRBV3-1/TRBV3-2 TRBD2 CASSQSLPPTSGGTDTQYF TGTGCCAGCAGCCAATCCCTACCCCCGACTAGCGGGGGCACAGATACGCAGTATTTT
14 . TRBJ2-2 TRBV3-1/TRBV3-2 . CASRQGRNTGELFF TGTGCCAGCCGGCAGGGACGTAACACCGGGGAGCTGTTTTTT
14 . TRBJ1-2 TRBV6-1 TRBD1 CASSERGQGGGYTF TGTGCCAGCAGTGAAAGGGGGCAGGGGGGAGGCTACACCTTC
15 . TRBJ1-2 TRBV5-5 TRBD1 CASSLTGGEGYGYTF TGTGCCAGCAGCTTGACAGGGGGCGAGGGCTATGGCTACACCTTC
16 . TRBJ2-7 TRBV18 . CASSPRTTVSSYEQYF TGTGCCAGCTCACCACGAACGACAGTGAGCTCCTACGAGCAGTACTTC
14 . TRBJ1-2 TRBV3-1/TRBV3-2 TRBD1 CASSRGTGNYGYTF TGTGCCAGCAGCCGAGGGACAGGGAACTATGGCTACACCTTC
16 . TRBJ2-7 TRBV7-9 . CASSSQPGAHTYEQYF TGTGCCAGCAGCTCCCAACCGGGGGCACATACCTACGAGCAGTACTTC
13 . TRBJ2-5 TRBV19 . CASSRGRLETQYF TGTGCCAGTAGTCGGGGGCGGTTAGAGACCCAGTACTTC
13 . TRBJ1-1 TRBV7-3 . CASSLNRNTEAFF TGTGCCAGCAGCTTAAATAGGAACACTGAAGCTTTCTTT
13 . TRBJ1-5 TRBV19 . CASSIGGGQPQHF TGTGCCAGTAGTATCGGAGGCGGTCAGCCCCAGCATTTT
12 . TRBJ1-1 TRBV6-5 . CASSYRGGEAFF TGTGCCAGCAGTTACCGCGGGGGTGAAGCTTTCTTT